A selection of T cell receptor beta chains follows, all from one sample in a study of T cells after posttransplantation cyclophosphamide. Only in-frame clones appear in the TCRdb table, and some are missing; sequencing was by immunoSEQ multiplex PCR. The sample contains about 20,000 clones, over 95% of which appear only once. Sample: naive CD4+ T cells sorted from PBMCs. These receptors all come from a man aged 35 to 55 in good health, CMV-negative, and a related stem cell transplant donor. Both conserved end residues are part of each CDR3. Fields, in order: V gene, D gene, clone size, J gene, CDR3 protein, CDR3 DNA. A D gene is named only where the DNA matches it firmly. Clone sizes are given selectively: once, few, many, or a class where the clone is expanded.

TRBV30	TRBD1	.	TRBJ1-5	CAWSAGQGSNQPQHF	TGTGCCTGGAGTGCCGGACAGGGGAGCAATCAGCCCCAGCATTTT
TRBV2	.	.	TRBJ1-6	CASRGYLSSYNSPLHF	TGTGCCAGCCGAGGGTACCTAAGCTCCTATAATTCACCCCTCCACTTT
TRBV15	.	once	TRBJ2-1	CATSRGRVGVSQGQFGNQQFF	TGTGCCACCAGCAGAGGGAGGGTGGGAGTGTCCCAAGGACAATTCGGCAATCAGCAGTTCTTC
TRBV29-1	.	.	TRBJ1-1	CSVVIRGLRNTEAFF	TGCAGCGTTGTTATTCGAGGGTTGAGGAACACTGAAGCTTTCTTT
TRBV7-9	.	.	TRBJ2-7	CASSLTGSSYEQYF	TGTGCCAGCAGCTTAACAGGGAGCTCCTACGAGCAGTACTTC
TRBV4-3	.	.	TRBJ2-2	CASSQDLVATAGELFF	TGCGCCAGCAGCCAAGATTTGGTAGCGACGGCCGGGGAGCTGTTTTTT
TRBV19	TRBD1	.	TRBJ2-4	CASSRVGQGKNIQYF	TGTGCCAGTAGTAGAGTGGGACAGGGAAAAAACATTCAGTACTTC
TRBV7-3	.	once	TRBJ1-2	CASSLMAGAGGYTF	TGTGCCAGCAGCTTAATGGCAGGGGCGGGTGGCTACACCTTC
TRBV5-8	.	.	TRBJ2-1	CASSHHPLGRGNEQFF	TGTGCCAGCAGCCACCATCCACTTGGTAGGGGCAATGAGCAGTTCTTC
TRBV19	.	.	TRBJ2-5	CASGRAGAETQYF	TGTGCCAGTGGAAGGGCAGGGGCAGAGACCCAGTACTTC
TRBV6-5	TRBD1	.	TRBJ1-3	CASSKGAYGNTIYF	TGTGCCAGCAGTAAGGGGGCTTATGGAAACACCATATATTTT
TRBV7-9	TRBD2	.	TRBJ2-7	CASSPTSGTLKTSYEQYF	TGTGCCAGCAGCCCGACTAGCGGGACACTCAAAACTTCTTACGAGCAGTACTTC
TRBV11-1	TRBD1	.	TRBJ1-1	CASSSGTGYVTEAFF	TGTGCCAGCAGCTCCGGGACAGGGTACGTCACTGAAGCTTTCTTT
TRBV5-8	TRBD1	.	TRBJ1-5	CASSHLGQGRQPQHF	TGTGCCAGCAGCCACCTCGGACAGGGGCGCCAGCCCCAGCATTTT
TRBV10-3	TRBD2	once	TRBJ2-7	CAISPGLAGARPYGQYF	TGTGCCATCAGTCCGGGACTAGCGGGAGCCCGCCCATACGGGCAGTACTTC
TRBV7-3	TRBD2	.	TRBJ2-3	CASSLKLGGPDTQYF	TGTGCCAGCAGCTTAAAGTTGGGAGGGCCCGATACGCAGTATTTT